Listed below are T cell receptor beta chains from one sample, sequenced in a study of long-term antiretroviral therapy in people with HIV. The protocol was immunoSEQ multiplex PCR, while the TCRdb copy is restricted to in-frame clones and leaves out a portion. The sample includes about 14,000 clones, over 65% seen only once; the top ten take around 21%. Sequences were derived from unsorted PBMCs, sampled 1.3 years before starting antiretroviral therapy. All receptors derive from a man aged 40-55 years with HIV. Both conserved end residues are part of each CDR3. Each record gives: V gene, J gene, D gene, clone size, CDR3 DNA, CDR3 protein. The D gene is left open where the match is weak. Size is omitted from some rows. Given values are once, few, many or a class for expanded clones.

v_call: TRBV6-5; j_call: TRBJ1-3; d_call: -; clone_size: -; cdr3_nt: TGTGCCAGCAGTTACTCCCCGGGGATCGCTGGAAACACCATATATTTT; cdr3_aa: CASSYSPGIAGNTIYF
v_call: TRBV4-1; j_call: TRBJ1-1; d_call: -; clone_size: -; cdr3_nt: TGCGCCAGCAGCCACCCCGGGGGACTCCTCCTGAACACTGAAGCTTTCTTT; cdr3_aa: CASSHPGGLLLNTEAFF
v_call: TRBV10-3; j_call: TRBJ2-1; d_call: TRBD2; clone_size: -; cdr3_nt: TGTGCCATCCGAAGGACTAGCGGGGACAATGAGCAGTTCTTC; cdr3_aa: CAIRRTSGDNEQFF
v_call: TRBV5-6; j_call: TRBJ1-2; d_call: -; clone_size: -; cdr3_nt: TGTGCCAGCAGCTGGGACCGTGGTCGCGGCTACACCTTC; cdr3_aa: CASSWDRGRGYTF
v_call: TRBV18; j_call: TRBJ1-3; d_call: -; clone_size: -; cdr3_nt: TGTGCCAGCTCACCACCCCGCGGAGCCTCTTCTGGAAACACCATATATTTT; cdr3_aa: CASSPPRGASSGNTIYF
v_call: TRBV5-4; j_call: TRBJ2-3; d_call: TRBD2; clone_size: -; cdr3_nt: TGTGCCAGCAGCCCCGGACTAGCGGGGGGTGCCGGGCGGCTAGATACGCAGTATTTT; cdr3_aa: CASSPGLAGGAGRLDTQYF
v_call: TRBV27; j_call: TRBJ1-2; d_call: -; clone_size: few; cdr3_nt: TGTGCCAGCAGGAACAATCTTGATGTCCTCTATGGCTACACCTTC; cdr3_aa: CASRNNLDVLYGYTF
v_call: TRBV19; j_call: TRBJ1-5; d_call: -; clone_size: -; cdr3_nt: TGTGCCAGTAGTATACAGGGTATGGAGCAGCCCCAGCATTTT; cdr3_aa: CASSIQGMEQPQHF
v_call: TRBV5-1; j_call: TRBJ2-1; d_call: TRBD2; clone_size: -; cdr3_nt: TGCGCCAGCAGCTGGACTAGCGGGGCTGGGGGTTACGATGAGCAGTTCTTC; cdr3_aa: CASSWTSGAGGYDEQFF
v_call: TRBV11-3; j_call: TRBJ2-2; d_call: TRBD2; clone_size: -; cdr3_nt: TGTGCCATCGGGACTAGCGGGGGATCTTTGACCGGGGAGCTGTTTTTT; cdr3_aa: CAIGTSGGSLTGELFF
v_call: TRBV6-5; j_call: TRBJ1-3; d_call: -; clone_size: medium-sized; cdr3_nt: TGTGCCAGCAGTTACTTGGCAGATGGAAACACCATATATTTT; cdr3_aa: CASSYLADGNTIYF
v_call: TRBV29-1; j_call: TRBJ2-4; d_call: -; clone_size: -; cdr3_nt: TGCAGCGTTGTGGAGGGGGCCAAAAACATTCAGTACTTC; cdr3_aa: CSVVEGAKNIQYF
v_call: TRBV19; j_call: TRBJ1-1; d_call: TRBD1; clone_size: -; cdr3_nt: TGTGCCAGTAGTCCCCGACAGGGCTCCTTGAACACTGAAGCTTTCTTT; cdr3_aa: CASSPRQGSLNTEAFF
v_call: TRBV5-6; j_call: TRBJ1-1; d_call: -; clone_size: -; cdr3_nt: TGTGCCAGCAGCTTGGCCAACGGTGGGGACACTGAAGCTTTCTTT; cdr3_aa: CASSLANGGDTEAFF
v_call: TRBV6-1; j_call: TRBJ2-1; d_call: TRBD2; clone_size: -; cdr3_nt: TGTGCCAGCAGTGCTAGCGGGGGGCCAATCTACAATGAGCAGTTCTTC; cdr3_aa: CASSASGGPIYNEQFF
v_call: TRBV7-8; j_call: TRBJ1-5; d_call: -; clone_size: -; cdr3_nt: TGTGCCAGCAGCTTACTCGGATTCAATCAGCCCCAGCATTTT; cdr3_aa: CASSLLGFNQPQHF
v_call: TRBV19; j_call: TRBJ2-6; d_call: -; clone_size: -; cdr3_nt: TGTGCCAGTAGCCCCGCTGGGGCCAACGTCCTGACTTTC; cdr3_aa: CASSPAGANVLTF
v_call: TRBV6-5; j_call: TRBJ2-7; d_call: -; clone_size: -; cdr3_nt: TGTGCCAGCAGTTCCCCGCGTGTCTCCTACGAGCAGTACTTC; cdr3_aa: CASSSPRVSYEQYF
v_call: TRBV9; j_call: TRBJ2-7; d_call: -; clone_size: -; cdr3_nt: TGTGCCAGCAGCGAGGGGGGGACAGCGTCCTACGAGCAGTACTTC; cdr3_aa: CASSEGGTASYEQYF
v_call: TRBV18; j_call: TRBJ1-2; d_call: -; clone_size: -; cdr3_nt: TGTGCCAGCTCACGCAGCAGGGACCGCTCCAACTATGGCTACACCTTC; cdr3_aa: CASSRSRDRSNYGYTF
v_call: TRBV6-1; j_call: TRBJ1-1; d_call: TRBD1; clone_size: few; cdr3_nt: TGTGCCAGCAGTACTCACAGGGGAGGGGACACTGAAGCTTTCTTT; cdr3_aa: CASSTHRGGDTEAFF
v_call: TRBV27; j_call: TRBJ2-3; d_call: -; clone_size: -; cdr3_nt: TGTGCCAGCAGTCTCCTCGATTACACAGATACGCAGTATTTT; cdr3_aa: CASSLLDYTDTQYF
v_call: TRBV7-9; j_call: TRBJ1-1; d_call: -; clone_size: -; cdr3_nt: TGTGCCAGCAGCTTAGCCCCGAACACTGAAGCTTTCTTT; cdr3_aa: CASSLAPNTEAFF
v_call: TRBV5-4; j_call: TRBJ2-7; d_call: TRBD2; clone_size: -; cdr3_nt: TGTGCCAGCAGCTTAGCCGGGACTAGCGGGGTATACGAGCAGTACTTC; cdr3_aa: CASSLAGTSGVYEQYF
v_call: TRBV11-3; j_call: TRBJ2-1; d_call: -; clone_size: -; cdr3_nt: TGTGCCAGCAGCTTGACGCCGAGCTCCTACAATGAGCAGTTCTTC; cdr3_aa: CASSLTPSSYNEQFF
v_call: TRBV7-9; j_call: TRBJ1-4; d_call: -; clone_size: -; cdr3_nt: TGTGCCAGCAGCCCGGGGAGGGGCGATGAAAAACTGTTTTTT; cdr3_aa: CASSPGRGDEKLFF
v_call: TRBV29-1; j_call: TRBJ2-7; d_call: TRBD2; clone_size: -; cdr3_nt: TGCAGCGTTGCTAGCGGGGTTAGCTCCTACGAGCAGTACTTC; cdr3_aa: CSVASGVSSYEQYF
v_call: TRBV25-1; j_call: TRBJ1-2; d_call: -; clone_size: medium-sized; cdr3_nt: TGTGCCAGCAGTGAACCCGGCCAGGGAGGCTACACCTTC; cdr3_aa: CASSEPGQGGYTF
v_call: TRBV7-9; j_call: TRBJ2-7; d_call: -; clone_size: -; cdr3_nt: TGTGCCAGCAGCTCCGACAAGGGCAGGAACGAGCAGTACTTC; cdr3_aa: CASSSDKGRNEQYF
v_call: TRBV9; j_call: TRBJ1-1; d_call: TRBD1; clone_size: -; cdr3_nt: TGTGCCAGCAGCGTAGGCTTAGAGGGAGGGGGCTTAGACACTGAAGCTTTCTTT; cdr3_aa: CASSVGLEGGGLDTEAFF
v_call: TRBV7-9; j_call: TRBJ1-4; d_call: TRBD1; clone_size: -; cdr3_nt: TGTGCCAGCAGCGGGGACAGGGGAAATGAAAAACTGTTTTTT; cdr3_aa: CASSGDRGNEKLFF
v_call: TRBV6-6; j_call: TRBJ2-3; d_call: TRBD2; clone_size: once; cdr3_nt: TGTGCCAGCAAGACTAGCGGGGGGACAGATACGCAGTATTTT; cdr3_aa: CASKTSGGTDTQYF
v_call: TRBV19; j_call: TRBJ1-1; d_call: -; clone_size: -; cdr3_nt: TGTGCCAGTAGTATAGAAAACAGGGTCACTGAAGCTTTCTTT; cdr3_aa: CASSIENRVTEAFF
v_call: TRBV29-1; j_call: TRBJ2-1; d_call: TRBD2; clone_size: -; cdr3_nt: TGCAGCGTTGATACCGGGGGGGCCCCGAATGAGCAGTTCTTC; cdr3_aa: CSVDTGGAPNEQFF
v_call: TRBV10-3; j_call: TRBJ1-5; d_call: TRBD1; clone_size: -; cdr3_nt: TGTGCCATCAGTGAGCAGGGGGGAAATCAGCCCCAGCATTTT; cdr3_aa: CAISEQGGNQPQHF
v_call: TRBV4-2; j_call: TRBJ2-7; d_call: -; clone_size: few; cdr3_nt: TGTGCCAGCAGCCATAACCTCTACGAGCAGTACTTC; cdr3_aa: CASSHNLYEQYF
v_call: TRBV5-1; j_call: TRBJ1-5; d_call: -; clone_size: few; cdr3_nt: TGCGCCAGCAGCGAGAACCCGAATCAGCCCCAGCATTTT; cdr3_aa: CASSENPNQPQHF
v_call: TRBV19; j_call: TRBJ1-1; d_call: TRBD1; clone_size: once; cdr3_nt: TGTGCCAGTACCTTGATAGGTAGGGGGCGGTCGGATCGAAACACTGAAGCTTTCTTT; cdr3_aa: CASTLIGRGRSDRNTEAFF
v_call: TRBV2; j_call: TRBJ1-4; d_call: -; clone_size: -; cdr3_nt: TGTGCCAGCAGTAAACAAGGCCTAGGACGGTCTAGTGAACTGTTTTTT; cdr3_aa: CASSKQGLGRSSELFF
v_call: TRBV9; j_call: TRBJ1-5; d_call: -; clone_size: -; cdr3_nt: TGTGCCAGCAGCCCAGGAGACACCAGCAATCAGCCCCAGCATTTT; cdr3_aa: CASSPGDTSNQPQHF
v_call: TRBV7-2; j_call: TRBJ2-2; d_call: -; clone_size: once; cdr3_nt: TGTGCCAGCAGCTTTCGGCGTACCGGGGAGCTGTTTTTT; cdr3_aa: CASSFRRTGELFF